The 32 T cell receptor beta chains below all came from one sample that was sequenced in a study of early T cells in non-severe SARS-CoV-2 infection. MiXCR, run by TCRdb on the 5' RACE reads, gives a single entry per CDR3 protein. The table lists 90,000 or so distinct CDR3 sequences, around 14% of them singletons. The sequenced sample consisted of whole blood. These receptors came from an adult who was a healthcare worker with PCR-confirmed SARS-CoV-2 infection or an uninfected control (not recorded which).

The chain is built from TRBV7-9 and TRBJ2-1, with D uncertain. CDR3 size: 12 residues. Germline V gene lookup returns CDR1 SEHNR and CDR2 FQNEAQ (reference sequence). V was pared by 5 bases and J by 5 bases, with 7 bases between. In DNA form, the CDR3 reads TGTGCCAGCAGCCCGAGTAACAATGAGCAGTTCTTC. The encoded protein is CASSPSNNEQFF. Based on the CDR3 plus reference TRBV7-9 and TRBJ2-1, the full variable domain is DTGVSQNPRHKITKRGQNVTFRCDPISEHNRLYWYRQTLGQGPEFLTYFQNEAQLEKSRLLSDRFSAERPKGSFSTLEIQRTEQGDSAMYLCASSPSNNEQFFGPGTRLTVL.

The rearrangement joins TRBV29-1 to TRBJ2-1, with D possibly TRBD2 on 6 matching bases. Germline CDR1 is SQVTM and CDR2 is ANQGSEA. This CDR3 contains 13 residues. Trimming stripped 1 base from V and 9 bases from J, with 13 bases between. In DNA form, the CDR3 reads TGCAGCGTTGAAGGGGTGCGGGATCGTGAGCAGTTCTTC. Residues: CSVEGVRDREQFF.

This clonotype was seen only a few times. This chain links TRBV20-1 with TRBJ2-7, with TRBD1 matching 7 bases. The J segment lost 3 bases and the V segment lost 5 bases, leaving 7 bases of the junction unmatched. The V gene's germline CDR1 is DFQATT and CDR2 SNEGSKA (reference sequence). This CDR3 region has 13 residues. CDR3 DNA: TGCAGTGCTCTACGACAGGGCTTCTACGAGCAGTACTTC. Its protein product is CSALRQGFYEQYF.

This clonotype occurred many times. The chain combines TRBV28 with TRBJ2-7; D possibly corresponds to TRBD1 (6 bases). The germline V gene encodes CDR1 MDHEN and CDR2 SYDVKM. This CDR3 has 16 amino acids. The germline V and J ends were trimmed by 5 bases and 2 bases, with 19 bases remaining between them. The CDR3 is CASSAIDRTYTYEQYF. CDR3 nucleotide sequence: TGTGCCAGCAGTGCCATAGACAGGACCTATACCTACGAGCAGTACTTC. Drawing the rest from reference TRBV28 and TRBJ2-7, the complete variable domain is DVKVTQSSRYLVKRTGEKVFLECVQDMDHENMFWYRQDPGLGLRLIYFSYDVKMKEKGDIPEGYSVSREKKERFSLILESASTNQTSMYLCASSAIDRTYTYEQYFGPGTRLTVT.

The J gene is TRBJ2-3, the V gene TRBV5-8, with D maybe TRBD2 (5 bases). The germline V gene has CDR1 SGHTS and CDR2 YDEGEE. This CDR3 region has 15 residues. V gave up 2 bases and J gave up 0 bases, with 10 bases separating them. In DNA, the CDR3 is TGTGCCAGCAGCTTTACGGGATACAGCACAGATACGCAGTATTTT. Translation gives CASSFTGYSTDTQYF.

About this clonotype: The CDR3 does not close with the conserved phenylalanine or tryptophan, likely indicating a read error. The CDR3 DNA reads as TGTGCCAGCAGCAAGACTAGTTCTAGCTCCTACGAGCAGTACTAC. It codes for CASSKTSSSSYEQYY. This chain links TRBV7-2 with TRBJ2-7, with a weak D call TRBD2 (6 bases). Germline V gene sequence: CDR1 SGHTA, CDR2 FQGNSA. V dropped 5 bases and J dropped 0 bases, with 14 bases sitting between them. This CDR3 contains 15 residues.

The V call is TRBV20-1, the J call TRBJ1-3; maybe TRBD1 (5 bases). V dropped 0 bases and J dropped 0 bases, with 12 bases sitting between them. Looked up from germline, CDR1 is DFQATT and CDR2 is SNEGSKA (reference sequence). The CDR3 has 16 amino acids. The CDR3 DNA sequence: TGCAGTGCTAGAGATCGGACACCGAGCTCTGGAAACACCATATATTTT. The encoded protein is CSARDRTPSSGNTIYF.

The chain joins TRBV6-6 to TRBJ2-1, with 8 bases lining up with TRBD1. The junction had 9 bases not matched to a gene; V was cut back by 9 bases and J by 8 bases. The CDR3 spans 13 residues. CDR1 is MNHNY, CDR2 SVGAGI, per germline (reference sequence). In DNA, the CDR3 is TGTGCCAGTCAGGGGGCGCGGGGATATGAGCAGTTCTTC. This encodes CASQGARGYEQFF.

The rearrangement joins TRBV20-1 to TRBJ2-7; D may match TRBD1 or TRBD2 (5 bases each). CDR3 length: 11 residues. Per the germline V gene, CDR1 is DFQATT and CDR2 is SNEGSKA (reference sequence). V lost 6 bases and J lost 9, with 15 bases in between. As DNA, the CDR3 is TGCAGTGCCCCTGGTGGGACGGGGCAGTACTTC. Its translation: CSAPGGTGQYF.

The J gene is TRBJ2-7, the V gene TRBV6-2 or TRBV6-3; no clear D gene. The V and J ends lost 2 bases and 5 bases respectively, with 10 bases between them. This CDR3 has 13 residues. Germline CDR1 and CDR2: MNHEY and SVGEGT. CDR3 bases: TGTGCCAGCAGTTACATCTACGTCCACGAGCAGTACTTC. It specifies CASSYIYVHEQYF.

In this sample, this clonotype turned up many times. This chain joins TRBV9 and TRBJ2-1; TRBD2 might be the D (6 bases). Deletions cut 0 bases from V and 4 bases from J, with 14 bases between. Germline V gene lookup returns CDR1 SGDLS and CDR2 YYNGEE. There are 16 residues in the CDR3. The CDR3 loop reads CASSVAGTPAYNEQFF. CDR3 coding DNA: TGTGCCAGCAGCGTAGCTGGGACTCCCGCTTACAATGAGCAGTTCTTC.

This clonotype was picked up many times. V and J are TRBV20-1 and TRBJ2-3; D might be TRBD2 (6 bases). The length of the CDR3 is 13 residues. Germline CDR1 is DFQATT and CDR2 is SNEGSKA (reference sequence). Trimming took 3 bases from V and 6 from J, leaving 13 bases between them. The CDR3 DNA reads as TGCAGTGCTAGCTTAATAGCGGCCGATACGCAGTATTTT. Translation: CSASLIAADTQYF.

The V and J genes are TRBV20-1 and TRBJ2-1; D gene unclear. Germline V gene lookup returns CDR1 DFQATT and CDR2 SNEGSKA (reference sequence). V was shortened by 3 bases and J by 0 bases, with 12 bases between the two germline ends. The CDR3 is 15 residues long. CDR3: CSASRRRSSYNEQFF. The CDR3 DNA follows: TGCAGTGCTAGTCGCCGGCGGAGCTCCTACAATGAGCAGTTCTTC.

The CDR3 DNA is TGTGCCAGCAGCCCCCCACCGAGCGGGAGGTCCTACAATGAGCAGTTCTTC. The encoded protein is CASSPPPSGRSYNEQFF. V is TRBV7-9 and J is TRBJ2-1, with TRBD2 matching 9 bases. The J segment lost 1 base and the V segment lost 5 bases, leaving 9 bases of the junction unmatched. The CDR3 totals 17 residues. Germline CDR1 is SEHNR and CDR2 is FQNEAQ (reference sequence).

This clonotype was detected many times. The chain has TRBV6-5 and TRBJ2-2, with unresolved D. Between the trimmed V and J ends, which lost 2 bases and 9 bases, there was a span of 13 bases. This CDR3 spans 14 amino acids. Per germline, CDR1 MNHEY and CDR2 SVGAGI. The CDR3 sequence is CASSYGRRGWELFF. In nucleotides, the CDR3 is TGTGCCAGCAGTTACGGCCGGCGCGGCTGGGAGCTGTTTTTT.

This clonotype was seen more than once but under ten times. The genes are TRBV28 and TRBJ2-3; a weak D match, TRBD1 (5 bases). The V and J ends lost 6 bases and 9 bases respectively, with 13 bases between them. Germline CDR1 and CDR2: MDHEN and SYDVKM. The CDR3 has 12 residues. CDR3 nucleotide sequence: TGTGCCAGCAGAAGGGGATTGGTGACGCAGTATTTT. This gives the protein CASRRGLVTQYF.

This clonotype was seen a handful of times. As DNA, the CDR3 is TGTGCCAGCAGTTTAGGGTATTTTAACTATGGCTACACCTTC. Translating it yields CASSLGYFNYGYTF. V is TRBV28 and J is TRBJ1-2; D uncertain. The CDR3 covers 14 residues. CDR1 is MDHEN and CDR2 is SYDVKM in the germline V gene. The V and J ends lost 2 bases and 1 base respectively, with 8 bases between them.

The rearrangement links TRBV28 to TRBJ2-4, with D perhaps TRBD1 (6 bases). V was trimmed by 3 bases and J by 9 bases, leaving 15 bases between them. Germline V gives CDR1 MDHEN, CDR2 SYDVKM. The CDR3 length is 14 residues. The CDR3 region has the DNA TGTGCCAGCAGTTTGAGCTCAGGGGCGAGCATTCAGTACTTC. Translating gives CASSLSSGASIQYF.

The rearrangement links TRBV5-5 to TRBJ2-2; 8 positions agree with TRBD2. The CDR3 contains 19 residues. V was clipped by 0 bases and J by 6 bases; unmatched bases: 16. Looked up from germline, CDR1 is SGHKS and CDR2 is YYEKEE (reference sequence). CDR3 in amino acids: CASSLAPGTRRKVAGELFF. The CDR3 DNA sequence: TGTGCCAGCAGCTTGGCCCCCGGGACTAGAAGGAAGGTGGCCGGGGAGCTGTTTTTT. Drawing the rest from reference TRBV5-5 and TRBJ2-2, the complete variable domain is DAGVTQSPTHLIKTRGQQVTLRCSPISGHKSVSWYQQVLGQGPQFIFQYYEKEERGRGNFPDRFSARQFPNYSSELNVNALLLGDSALYLCASSLAPGTRRKVAGELFFGEGSRLTVL.

The chain uses TRBV7-8 and TRBJ2-2, with D uncertain. There are 14 residues in the CDR3. Per the germline V gene, CDR1 is SGHVS and CDR2 is FQNEAQ. The V end lost 8 bases, the J end lost 0 bases, and 10 bases lay between the germline ends. The CDR3 DNA reads as TGTGCCAGCCGCCTCCCCGCGAACACCGGGGAGCTGTTTTTT. Protein sequence: CASRLPANTGELFF.

The chain carries TRBV3-1 and TRBJ2-5, with D maybe TRBD2 (6 bases). Trimming pared 2 bases from V and 0 bases from J, leaving 7 bases between. There are 14 residues in the CDR3. Germline V gives CDR1 LGHDT, CDR2 YNNKEL (reference sequence). CDR3 region: CASSQLANQETQYF. In nucleotides, the CDR3 is TGTGCCAGCAGCCAACTAGCGAACCAAGAGACCCAGTACTTC.

The chain employs TRBV7-2 and TRBJ2-7; tentative D call: TRBD1 (5 bases). Per germline, CDR1 SGHTA and CDR2 FQGNSA. There are 14 residues in the CDR3. V lost 4 bases to trimming and J lost 0 bases, with 10 bases between them. This CDR3 is CASSSRQFSYEQYF. The CDR3 nucleotides are TGTGCCAGCAGCTCAAGACAGTTCTCCTACGAGCAGTACTTC.

V and J are TRBV29-1 and TRBJ2-7; 8 bases agree with TRBD2. The CDR3 extends over 13 amino acids. Per the germline V gene, CDR1 is SQVTM and CDR2 is ANQGSEA. Trimming cost V 7 bases and J 7 bases; bases outside gene matches: 12. CDR3 in DNA: TGCAGCGCAACCGAGCGGGAGCCTTATGAGCAGTACTTC. Encoded protein: CSATEREPYEQYF.

This clonotype was seen a handful of times. The V call is TRBV7-9, the J call TRBJ2-5, with D possibly TRBD1 on 5 matching bases. CDR3 size: 14 residues. The germline gives CDR1 SEHNR, CDR2 FQNEAQ (reference sequence). Trimming left V 7 bases short and J 2 bases short, with 14 bases between. CDR3 DNA sequence: TGTGCCAGCATCCACCAGGGTAGTCAAGAGACCCAGTACTTC. It specifies CASIHQGSQETQYF.

The V and J genes are TRBV19 and TRBJ2-7; 9 bases are a match to TRBD2. The CDR3 is 13 amino acids. Unmatched junction bases numbered 5, after V lost 8 bases and J lost 3 bases. Germline V lookup: CDR1 LNHDA, CDR2 SQIVND (reference sequence). CDR3 bases: TGTGCCAGTCGAGCGGGAGGAGGCTACGAGCAGTACTTC. Encoded protein: CASRAGGGYEQYF.

The V gene is TRBV4-3, the J gene TRBJ2-7; D possibly uses TRBD1 or TRBD2 (6 bases each). Germline V lookup: CDR1 LGHNA, CDR2 YSLEER. This CDR3 spans 14 amino acids. The V and J ends lost 1 base and 2 bases respectively, with 9 bases between them. CDR3 DNA: TGCGCCAGCAGCCAAGGTCGGGGGCCCTACGAGCAGTACTTC. This encodes CASSQGRGPYEQYF.

The chain is built from TRBV28 and TRBJ2-3; D is perhaps TRBD1 (5 bases). Looked up from germline, CDR1 is MDHEN and CDR2 is SYDVKM. CDR3 length: 13 residues. Trimming left V 5 bases short and J 4 bases short, with 10 bases between. The CDR3 DNA reads TGTGCCAGCAGTCCTGCAGGGTCAGATACGCAGTATTTT. Protein sequence: CASSPAGSDTQYF.

The chain carries TRBV4-1 and TRBJ1-2; D uncertain. This CDR3 has 15 residues. Germline CDR1 is MGHRA and CDR2 is YSYEKL. V shed 1 base and J shed 2 bases, with 11 bases lying between them. This CDR3 is CASSQVLDGNYGYTF. The CDR3 region has the DNA TGCGCCAGCAGCCAAGTTCTGGACGGGAACTATGGCTACACCTTC.

This sequence joins TRBV20-1 and TRBJ2-7, with TRBD2 matching over 10 bases. The CDR3 has 11 amino acids. Germline values: CDR1 DFQATT, CDR2 SNEGSKA (reference sequence). CDR3 sequence reads: CRPSGGKEQYF. The CDR3 nucleotides read TGCAGACCTAGCGGGGGAAAAGAGCAGTACTTC.

The gene calls are TRBV28 and TRBJ2-3; D is unresolved. This CDR3 spans 13 amino acids. The germline gives CDR1 MDHEN, CDR2 SYDVKM. V was shortened by 3 bases and J by 3 bases, with 7 bases between the two germline ends. CDR3 nucleotide sequence: TGTGCCAGCAGTTTCGTCGCGACAGATACGCAGTATTTT. This sequence encodes CASSFVATDTQYF.

The CDR3 bases are TGTGCCAGCAGCTTAGACCGTACTTACGAGCAGTACTTC. Its translation is CASSLDRTYEQYF. The rearrangement uses TRBV7-2 and TRBJ2-7; D remains ambiguous. CDR1 and CDR2 (germline): SGHTA, FQGNSA. Trimming stripped 1 base from V and 4 bases from J, with 8 bases between. The CDR3 has 13 amino acids.

The chain has TRBV12-3 or TRBV12-4 and TRBJ1-2; TRBD1 might be the D (5 bases). Trimming left V 6 bases short and J 4 bases short, with 12 bases between. There are 13 residues in the CDR3. For the CDR3, the DNA is TGTGCCAGCAGGACCACAGGATCCTATGGCTACACCTTC. This sequence encodes CASRTTGSYGYTF.